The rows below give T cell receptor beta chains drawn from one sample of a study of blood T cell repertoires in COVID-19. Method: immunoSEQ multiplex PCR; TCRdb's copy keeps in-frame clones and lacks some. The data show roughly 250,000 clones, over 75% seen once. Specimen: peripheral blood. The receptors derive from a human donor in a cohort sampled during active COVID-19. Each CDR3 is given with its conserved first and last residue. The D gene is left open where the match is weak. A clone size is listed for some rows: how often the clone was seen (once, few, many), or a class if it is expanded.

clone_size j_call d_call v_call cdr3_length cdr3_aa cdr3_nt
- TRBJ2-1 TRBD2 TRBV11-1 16 CASSPRERDSRNEQFF TGTGCCAGCAGCCCTCGGGAGCGGGATTCCCGTAATGAGCAGTTCTTC
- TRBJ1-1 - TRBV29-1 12 CSVFSGNTEAFF TGCAGCGTGTTCTCGGGGAACACTGAAGCTTTCTTT
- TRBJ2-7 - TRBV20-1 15 CSASPEDSSSYEQYF TGCAGTGCTAGTCCCGAGGACAGCAGCTCCTACGAGCAGTACTTC
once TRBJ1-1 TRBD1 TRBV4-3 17 CASSHAGTGAVNTEAFF TGCGCCAGCAGCCACGCCGGGACAGGGGCGGTAAACACTGAAGCTTTCTTT
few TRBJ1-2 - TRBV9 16 CASSHRRGLSNYGYTF TGTGCCAGCAGCCACAGACGAGGGCTATCCAACTATGGCTACACCTTC
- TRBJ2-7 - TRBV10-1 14 CASSESPGYYEQYF TGCGCCAGCAGTGAGTCGCCAGGGTATTACGAGCAGTACTTC
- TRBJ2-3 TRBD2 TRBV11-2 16 CASSKEASGAAGTQYF TGTGCCAGCAGCAAAGAGGCTAGCGGGGCCGCGGGTACGCAGTATTTT
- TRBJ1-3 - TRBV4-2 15 CASSQGPSSGNTIYF TGTGCCAGCAGCCAAGGGCCAAGCTCTGGAAACACCATATATTTT
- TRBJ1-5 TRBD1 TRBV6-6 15 CASSTDRGGNQPQHF TGTGCCAGCAGTACAGACAGGGGTGGCAATCAGCCCCAGCATTTT
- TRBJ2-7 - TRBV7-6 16 CASSLGVGSGSYEQYF TGTGCCAGCAGCTTAGGCGTGGGCAGCGGATCCTACGAGCAGTACTTC
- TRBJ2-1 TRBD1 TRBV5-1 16 CASSLAPAGGEDEQFF TGCGCCAGCAGCTTGGCCCCGGCAGGGGGCGAGGATGAGCAGTTCTTC
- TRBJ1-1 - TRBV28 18 CASSSLGRQGTRDTEAFF TGTGCCAGCAGCTCCCTTGGCAGGCAGGGGACAAGGGACACTGAAGCTTTCTTT
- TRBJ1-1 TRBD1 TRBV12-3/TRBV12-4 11 CASSPGTGAFF TGTGCCAGCAGTCCCGGGACAGGAGCTTTCTTT
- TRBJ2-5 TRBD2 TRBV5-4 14 CASSRTSGGETQYF TGTGCCAGCAGCAGGACTAGCGGCGGAGAGACCCAGTACTTC
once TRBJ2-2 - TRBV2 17 CASTQGITGFATGELFF TGTGCCAGCACCCAGGGTATTACTGGCTTTGCCACCGGGGAGCTGTTTTTT
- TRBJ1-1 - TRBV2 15 CASGGLRLNGGEAFF TGTGCCAGCGGAGGACTGAGGTTAAATGGGGGGGAAGCTTTCTTT
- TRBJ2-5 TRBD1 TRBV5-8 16 CASSRGTGNSWETQYF TGTGCCAGCAGTCGCGGGACAGGGAATAGTTGGGAGACCCAGTACTTC
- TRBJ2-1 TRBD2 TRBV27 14 CASSPRLAGDSEFF TGTGCCAGCAGTCCGAGACTAGCGGGAGACAGCGAGTTCTTC
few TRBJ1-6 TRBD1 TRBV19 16 CASSGDSTSYNSPLHF TGTGCCAGTAGTGGGGACAGTACCTCCTATAATTCACCCCTCCACTTT
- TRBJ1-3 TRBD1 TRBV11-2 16 CASSLWPGGGGNTIYF TGTGCCAGCAGCTTATGGCCAGGGGGAGGTGGAAACACCATATATTTT
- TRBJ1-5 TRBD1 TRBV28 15 CASSLWDRSNQPQHF TGTGCCAGCAGTTTATGGGACAGGAGCAATCAGCCCCAGCATTTT
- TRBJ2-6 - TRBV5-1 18 CASSPKTGRSSGANVLTF TGCGCCAGCAGCCCAAAGACGGGGAGAAGCTCTGGGGCCAACGTCCTGACTTTC
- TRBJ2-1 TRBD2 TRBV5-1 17 CASSLDFLAGGRNEQFF TGCGCCAGCAGCTTGGACTTCTTAGCGGGAGGTCGCAATGAGCAGTTCTTC
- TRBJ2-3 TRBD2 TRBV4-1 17 CASSNPLAGGPTDTQYF TGCGCCAGCAGCAACCCCTTGGCGGGAGGGCCAACAGATACGCAGTATTTT
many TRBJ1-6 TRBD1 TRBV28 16 CASRSGQGARNSPLHF TGTGCCAGCAGAAGCGGACAGGGGGCGCGGAATTCACCCCTCCACTTT
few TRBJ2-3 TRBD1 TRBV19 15 CASSDRGGVADTQYF TGTGCCAGTAGTGACAGGGGAGGAGTGGCAGATACGCAGTATTTT
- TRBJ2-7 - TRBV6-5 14 CASRRGALSYEQYF TGTGCCAGCAGACGGGGGGCATTATCCTACGAGCAGTACTTC
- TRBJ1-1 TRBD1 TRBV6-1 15 CASSEFSGGGAEAFF TGTGCCAGCAGTGAATTTTCAGGGGGTGGCGCTGAAGCTTTCTTT